The 6 T cell receptor beta chains reported below all come from one sample, sequenced in a study of cytomegalovirus exposure and HLA in healthy donors. Using immunoSEQ multiplex PCR, the repertoire was profiled, and TCRdb retains in-frame clones only, with some absent. The repertoire holds around 190,000 clones, with around 86% as singletons. Specimen: PBMCs. The receptors originated from a man between 25 and 39 years old in good health and CMV-seropositive.

The chain combines TRBV27 with TRBJ2-7; D possibly corresponds to TRBD1 (7 bases). The CDR3 is 13 residues long. Germline V gene data show CDR1 as MNHEY and CDR2 as SMNVEV (reference sequence). V dropped 2 bases and J dropped 3 bases, with 8 bases sitting between them. As DNA, the CDR3 is TGTGCCAGCAGTTTACAGGGGGGCTACGAGCAGTACTTC. Translation gives CASSLQGGYEQYF.

This rearrangement joins TRBV5-1 to TRBJ2-1; 9 bases are shared with TRBD2. Losses at the gene ends were 2 bases for V and 3 bases for J; bases not matched to a gene: 6. This CDR3 is 16 amino acids long. The germline CDR1 and CDR2 sequences are SGHRS and YFSETQ. Written as DNA, the CDR3 is TGCGCCAGCAGCTTTACCAGCGGGAGGAGCTACAATGAGCAGTTCTTC. Translating it yields CASSFTSGRSYNEQFF.

The chain uses TRBV29-1 and TRBJ2-3; maybe TRBD1 (5 bases). Germline CDR1 is SQVTM and CDR2 is ANQGSEA. V was cut by 4 bases and J by 5 bases, with 10 bases left in between. CDR3 length equals 12 residues. In DNA, the CDR3 is TGCAGCGTTGGGGGCTACGTAGATACGCAGTATTTT. It translates to CSVGGYVDTQYF.

Only one count was recorded for this clone. V usage is TRBV7-2 and J usage is TRBJ2-7, with 11 nucleotides matching TRBD1. The CDR3 length is 14 residues. Germline trimming cut 4 bases from V and 3 bases from J; bases unmatched to any gene: 2. The germline CDR1 and CDR2 sequences are SGHTA and FQGNSA. Written as DNA, the CDR3 is TGTGCCAGCAGCTCGGGGACAGGGGGCTACGAGCAGTACTTC. It is translated as CASSSGTGGYEQYF.

In this sample, this clone turned up many times. The rearrangement links TRBV7-9 to TRBJ2-3; 7 bases map to TRBD1. This CDR3 contains 15 residues. Germline V gene data show CDR1 as SEHNR and CDR2 as FQNEAQ (reference sequence). The J segment lost 5 bases and the V segment lost 5 bases, leaving 10 bases of the junction unmatched. The CDR3 loop is CASSRYTGVEDTQYF. DNA of the CDR3: TGTGCCAGCAGCCGTTACACAGGGGTGGAAGATACGCAGTATTTT.

The V gene is TRBV27, the J gene TRBJ2-7; D call uncertain. The V gene's germline CDR1 is MNHEY and CDR2 SMNVEV (reference sequence). The CDR3 is 11 residues long. The V end lost 8 bases, the J end lost 5 bases, and 10 bases lay between the germline ends. The CDR3 here is CASRHGDEQYF. CDR3 nucleotides: TGTGCCAGCCGTCATGGAGACGAGCAGTACTTC.